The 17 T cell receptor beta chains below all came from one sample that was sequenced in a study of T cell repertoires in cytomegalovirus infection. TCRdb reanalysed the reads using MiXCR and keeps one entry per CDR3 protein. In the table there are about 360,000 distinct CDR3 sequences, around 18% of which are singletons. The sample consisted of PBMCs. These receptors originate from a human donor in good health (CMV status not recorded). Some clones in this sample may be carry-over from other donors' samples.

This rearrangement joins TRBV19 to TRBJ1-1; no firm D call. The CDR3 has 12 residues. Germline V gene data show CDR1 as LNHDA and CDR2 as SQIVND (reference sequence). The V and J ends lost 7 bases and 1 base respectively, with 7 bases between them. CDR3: CASIGGNTEAFF. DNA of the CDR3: TGTGCCAGTATCGGAGGGAACACTGAAGCTTTCTTT.

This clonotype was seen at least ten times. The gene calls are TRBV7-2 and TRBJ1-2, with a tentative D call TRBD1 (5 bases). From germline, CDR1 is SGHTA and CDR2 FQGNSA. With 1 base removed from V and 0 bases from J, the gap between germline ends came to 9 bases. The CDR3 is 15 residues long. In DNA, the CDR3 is TGTGCCAGCAGCTTAGTACCACAGGCTAACTATGGCTACACCTTC. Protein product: CASSLVPQANYGYTF. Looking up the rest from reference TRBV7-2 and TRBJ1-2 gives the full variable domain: GAGVSQSPSNKVTEKGKDVELRCDPISGHTALYWYRQSLGQGLEFLIYFQGNSAPDKSGLPSDRFSAERTGGSVSTLTIQRTQQEDSAVYLCASSLVPQANYGYTFGSGTRLTVV.

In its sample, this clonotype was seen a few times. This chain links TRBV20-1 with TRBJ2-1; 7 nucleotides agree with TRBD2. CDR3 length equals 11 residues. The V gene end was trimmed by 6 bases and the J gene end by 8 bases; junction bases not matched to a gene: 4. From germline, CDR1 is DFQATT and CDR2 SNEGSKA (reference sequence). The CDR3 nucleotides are TGCAGTGCCCCGACTAGCTATGAGCAGTTCTTC. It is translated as CSAPTSYEQFF.

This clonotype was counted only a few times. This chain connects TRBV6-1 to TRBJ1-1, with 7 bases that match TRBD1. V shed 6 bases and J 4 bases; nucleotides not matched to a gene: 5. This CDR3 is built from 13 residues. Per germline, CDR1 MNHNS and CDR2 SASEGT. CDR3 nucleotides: TGTGCCAGCAGCCGAACAGGGGCCACTGAAGCTTTCTTT. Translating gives CASSRTGATEAFF.

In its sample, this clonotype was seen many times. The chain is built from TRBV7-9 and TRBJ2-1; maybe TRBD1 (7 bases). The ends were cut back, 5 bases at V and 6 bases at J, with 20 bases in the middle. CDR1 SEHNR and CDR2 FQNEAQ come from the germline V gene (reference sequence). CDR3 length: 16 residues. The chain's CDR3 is CASSHDPGQGGNEQFF. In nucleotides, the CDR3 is TGTGCCAGCAGCCACGACCCGGGCCAGGGGGGCAATGAGCAGTTCTTC.

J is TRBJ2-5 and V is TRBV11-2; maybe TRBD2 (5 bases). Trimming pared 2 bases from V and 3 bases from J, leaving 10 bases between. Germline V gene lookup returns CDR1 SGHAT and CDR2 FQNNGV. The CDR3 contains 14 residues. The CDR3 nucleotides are TGTGCCAGCAGCTTAACGTTCGGGAAAGAGACCCAGTACTTC. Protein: CASSLTFGKETQYF.

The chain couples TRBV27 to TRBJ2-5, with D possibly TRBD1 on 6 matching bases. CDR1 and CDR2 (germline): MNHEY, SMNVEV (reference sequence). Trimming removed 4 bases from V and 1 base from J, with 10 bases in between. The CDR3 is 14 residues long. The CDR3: CASSSYRVQETQYF. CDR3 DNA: TGTGCCAGCAGTTCCTACAGGGTCCAAGAGACCCAGTACTTC.

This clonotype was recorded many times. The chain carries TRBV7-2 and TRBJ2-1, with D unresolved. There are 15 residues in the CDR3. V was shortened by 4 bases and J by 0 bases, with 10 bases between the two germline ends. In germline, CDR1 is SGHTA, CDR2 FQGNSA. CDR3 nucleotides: TGTGCCAGCAGCTATGACATCTCCTCCTACAATGAGCAGTTCTTC. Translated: CASSYDISSYNEQFF.

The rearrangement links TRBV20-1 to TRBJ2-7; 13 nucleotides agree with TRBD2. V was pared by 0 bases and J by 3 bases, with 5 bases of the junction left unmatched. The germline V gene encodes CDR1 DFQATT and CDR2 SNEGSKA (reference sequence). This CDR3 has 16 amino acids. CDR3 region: CSARDGTSGVGYEQYF. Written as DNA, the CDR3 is TGCAGTGCTAGAGATGGGACTAGCGGGGTCGGCTACGAGCAGTACTTC.

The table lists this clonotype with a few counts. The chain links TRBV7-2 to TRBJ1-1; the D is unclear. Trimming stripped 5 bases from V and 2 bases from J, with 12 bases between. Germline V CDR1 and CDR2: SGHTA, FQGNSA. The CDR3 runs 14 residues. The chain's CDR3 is CASSPRRRNTEAFF. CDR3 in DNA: TGTGCCAGCAGCCCCAGGAGAAGAAACACTGAAGCTTTCTTT.

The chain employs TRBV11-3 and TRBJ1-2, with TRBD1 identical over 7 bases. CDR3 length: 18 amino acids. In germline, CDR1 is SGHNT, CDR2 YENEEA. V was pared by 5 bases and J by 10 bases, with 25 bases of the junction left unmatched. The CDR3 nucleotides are TGTGCCAGCAGCCCGCTCGCACCGGGACAGCTTACTCTTCTTTTCTACACCTTC. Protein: CASSPLAPGQLTLLFYTF.

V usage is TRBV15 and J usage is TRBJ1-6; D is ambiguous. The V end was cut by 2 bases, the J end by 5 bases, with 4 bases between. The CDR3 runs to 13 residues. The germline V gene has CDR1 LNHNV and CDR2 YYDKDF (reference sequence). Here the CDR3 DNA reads TGTGCCACCAGCAGATCAGATAATTCACCCCTCCACTTT. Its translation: CATSRSDNSPLHF.

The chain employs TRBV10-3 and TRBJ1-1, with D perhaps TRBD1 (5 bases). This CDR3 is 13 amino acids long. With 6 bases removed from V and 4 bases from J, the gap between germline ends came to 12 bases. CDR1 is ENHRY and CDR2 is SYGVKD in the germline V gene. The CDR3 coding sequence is TGTGCCATCAGCGGGGGAGAGTCCACTGAAGCTTTCTTT. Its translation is CAISGGESTEAFF.

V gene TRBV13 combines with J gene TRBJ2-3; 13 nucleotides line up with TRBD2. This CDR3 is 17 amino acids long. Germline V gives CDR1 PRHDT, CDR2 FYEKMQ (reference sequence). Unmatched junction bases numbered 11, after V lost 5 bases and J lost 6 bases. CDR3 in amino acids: CASSGGLAGLPGDTQYF. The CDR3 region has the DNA TGTGCCAGCAGCGGGGGACTAGCGGGGCTCCCGGGGGATACGCAGTATTTT.

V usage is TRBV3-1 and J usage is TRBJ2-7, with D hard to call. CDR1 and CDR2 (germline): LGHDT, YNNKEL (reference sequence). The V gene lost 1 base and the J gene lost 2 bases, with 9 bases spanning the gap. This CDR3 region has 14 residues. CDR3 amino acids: CASSQAYLTYEQYF. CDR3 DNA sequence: TGTGCCAGCAGCCAAGCCTACCTCACCTACGAGCAGTACTTC.

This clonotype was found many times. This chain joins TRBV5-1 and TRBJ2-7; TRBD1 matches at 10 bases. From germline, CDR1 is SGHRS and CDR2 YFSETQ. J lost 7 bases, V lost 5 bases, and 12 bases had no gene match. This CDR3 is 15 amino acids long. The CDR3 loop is CASSRAGTGDEEQYF. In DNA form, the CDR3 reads TGCGCCAGCAGTCGGGCCGGGACAGGGGACGAGGAGCAGTACTTC.

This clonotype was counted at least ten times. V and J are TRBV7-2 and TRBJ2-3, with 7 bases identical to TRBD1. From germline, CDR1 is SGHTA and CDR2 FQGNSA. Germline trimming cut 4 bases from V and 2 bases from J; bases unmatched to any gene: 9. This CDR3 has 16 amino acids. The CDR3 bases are TGTGCCAGCAGCTACGAAACAGGGGATCCCACAGATACGCAGTATTTT. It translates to CASSYETGDPTDTQYF.